This entry lists 13 T cell receptor beta chains sequenced from one sample in a study of blood T cell repertoires in COVID-19. Only in-frame clones appear in the TCRdb table, and some are missing; sequencing was by immunoSEQ multiplex PCR. The data show about 16,000 clones, with 85% to 90% seen just once and about 24% held by the top ten. Source material: peripheral blood. These receptors originate from a man aged 55 to 70 with acute or convalescent COVID-19.

The chain links TRBV14 to TRBJ2-1; possibly TRBD2 for D (6 bases). Deletions cut 3 bases from V and 7 bases from J, with 13 bases between. The germline CDR1 and CDR2 sequences are SGHDN and FVKESK. CDR3 length equals 14 residues. The CDR3 region has the DNA TGTGCCAGCAGCCACTTCGGGACTCCTAATGAGCAGTTCTTC. It is translated as CASSHFGTPNEQFF.

The chain employs TRBV18 and TRBJ2-1, with 7 bases that match TRBD2. The junction had 10 bases not matched to a gene; V was cut back by 3 bases and J by 5 bases. Per the germline V gene, CDR1 is KGHSH and CDR2 is LQKENI. This CDR3 is built from 16 residues. In DNA form, the CDR3 reads TGTGCCAGCTCACCGAAATCAAGGGGACTAAACAATGAGCAGTTCTTC. Its protein is CASSPKSRGLNNEQFF.

V usage is TRBV15 and J usage is TRBJ2-1; D not resolved. Trimming removed 0 bases from V and 9 bases from J, with 6 bases in between. The CDR3 has 12 amino acids. Looked up from germline, CDR1 is LNHNV and CDR2 is YYDKDF (reference sequence). CDR3: CATSRDFGEQFF. DNA for the CDR3: TGTGCCACCAGCAGAGATTTCGGTGAGCAGTTCTTC.

The rearrangement uses TRBV13 and TRBJ2-7; possible D gene TRBD1, 5 bases. CDR3 length: 15 amino acids. V gave up 5 bases and J gave up 5 bases, with 19 bases separating them. Looked up from germline, CDR1 is PRHDT and CDR2 is FYEKMQ (reference sequence). The CDR3 DNA reads TGTGCCAGCAGCCCCCCCGACAGTCTCTCAGACGAGCAGTACTTC. It encodes CASSPPDSLSDEQYF.

The V call is TRBV6-1, the J call TRBJ2-7; 9 bases line up with TRBD1. Germline loops: CDR1 MNHNS, CDR2 SASEGT. The J segment lost 9 bases and the V segment lost 1 base, leaving 7 bases of the junction unmatched. CDR3 length: 14 amino acids. The CDR3 protein is CASSEEDRGYRQYF. DNA of the CDR3: TGTGCCAGCAGTGAAGAGGACAGGGGTTATAGGCAGTACTTC.

The V call is TRBV28, the J call TRBJ2-2; 10 nucleotides match TRBD2. Germline CDR1 and CDR2: MDHEN and SYDVKM. V lost 6 bases to trimming and J lost 1 base; unmatched junction nucleotides: 2. The CDR3 sequence is 15 residues long. The CDR3 nucleotides are TGTGCCAGCAGGGGGACTAGCGAGAACACCGGGGAGCTGTTTTTT. It is translated as CASRGTSENTGELFF.

This rearrangement joins TRBV7-8 to TRBJ2-2; unclear D gene. The CDR3 has 13 residues. Germline CDR1 is SGHVS and CDR2 is FQNEAQ. V dropped 8 bases and J dropped 0 bases, with 7 bases sitting between them. The CDR3 protein is CASEVPNTGELFF. CDR3 DNA sequence: TGTGCCAGCGAGGTACCGAACACCGGGGAGCTGTTTTTT.

The CDR3, as DNA: TGCGCCAGCAGCTTGGTAGGGGGGGACAATCAGCCCCAGCATTTT. This translates into CASSLVGGDNQPQHF. The chain carries TRBV5-1 and TRBJ1-5; possible D gene TRBD1, 6 bases. Deletions cut 0 bases from V and 3 bases from J, with 10 bases between. Looked up from germline, CDR1 is SGHRS and CDR2 is YFSETQ. The CDR3 runs 15 residues.

This clone was picked up a small number of times. The chain employs TRBV6-5 and TRBJ2-7; 7 nucleotides match TRBD2. Germline values: CDR1 MNHEY, CDR2 SVGAGI. This CDR3 region has 13 residues. Trimming removed 5 bases from V and 7 bases from J; junction bases left unmatched: 8. CDR3 sequence (DNA): TGTGCCAGCAGTCCCCCGGGACTACATGAGCAGTACTTC. Translated, it gives CASSPPGLHEQYF.

This clone came up once. The rearrangement links TRBV5-1 to TRBJ2-5; D is perhaps TRBD2 (6 bases). Germline V lookup: CDR1 SGHRS, CDR2 YFSETQ. This CDR3 comprises 14 residues. Trimming removed 0 bases at V and 2 bases at J, with 8 bases between. DNA for the CDR3: TGCGCCAGCAGCTTGGAAGGACTACAAGAGACCCAGTACTTC. Translated, it gives CASSLEGLQETQYF.

This chain uses TRBV11-3 with TRBJ2-1; D uncertain. Per the germline V gene, CDR1 is SGHNT and CDR2 is YENEEA. V was trimmed by 1 base and J by 0 bases, leaving 7 bases between them. This CDR3 spans 15 amino acids. The CDR3 is CASSLGRSSYNEQFF. In DNA, the CDR3 is TGTGCCAGCAGCTTAGGGCGGAGCTCCTACAATGAGCAGTTCTTC. The entire variable domain, with the rest obtained from reference TRBV11-3 and TRBJ2-1, is as follows: EAGVVQSPRYKIIEKKQPVAFWCNPISGHNTLYWYLQNLGQGPELLIRYENEEAVDDSQLPKDRFSAERLKGVDSTLKIQPAELGDSAVYLCASSLGRSSYNEQFFGPGTRLTVL.

Here the CDR3 reads CAWSRLAVVALEQYF. The CDR3 bases are TGTGCCTGGAGTCGACTAGCGGTCGTTGCCCTCGAGCAGTACTTC. The chain employs TRBV30 and TRBJ2-7, with 9 bases fitting TRBD2. The CDR3 consists of 15 residues. Germline trimming cut 2 bases from V and 6 bases from J; bases unmatched to any gene: 11. Germline values: CDR1 GTSNPN, CDR2 SVGIG (reference sequence).

As DNA, the CDR3 is TGTGCCAGCGGTACCAACGGGAACACTGAAGCTTTCTTT. It yields the protein CASGTNGNTEAFF. The chain carries TRBV28 and TRBJ1-1; D is unclear. This CDR3 is 13 amino acids long. Per the germline V gene, CDR1 is MDHEN and CDR2 is SYDVKM. V was clipped by 8 bases and J by 1 base, with 11 bases between them.